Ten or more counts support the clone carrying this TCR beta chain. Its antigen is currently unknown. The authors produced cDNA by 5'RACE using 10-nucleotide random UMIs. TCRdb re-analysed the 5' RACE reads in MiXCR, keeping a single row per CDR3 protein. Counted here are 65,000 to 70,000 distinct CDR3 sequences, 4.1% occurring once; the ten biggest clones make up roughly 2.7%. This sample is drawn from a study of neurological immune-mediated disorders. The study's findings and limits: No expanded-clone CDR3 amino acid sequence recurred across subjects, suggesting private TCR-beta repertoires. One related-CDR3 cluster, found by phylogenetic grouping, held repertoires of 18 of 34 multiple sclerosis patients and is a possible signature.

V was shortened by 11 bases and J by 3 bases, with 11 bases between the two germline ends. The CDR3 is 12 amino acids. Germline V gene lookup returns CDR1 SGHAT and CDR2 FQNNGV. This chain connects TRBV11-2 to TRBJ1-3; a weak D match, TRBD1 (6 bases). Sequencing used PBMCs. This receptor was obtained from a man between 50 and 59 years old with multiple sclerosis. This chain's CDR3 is CAFRGGGNTIYF. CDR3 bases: TGTGCCTTCAGGGGCGGTGGAAACACCATATATTTT.